This T cell receptor beta chain was captured by sequencing in a study of T and B cells in COVID-19 patients. Study summary: Critical illness requiring mechanical ventilation or extracorporeal membrane oxygenation affected three fifths of the roughly 20 active-infection patients. Study-level points and caveats: There were around 2,300 TCR clusters exclusive to the recovered cohort, fewer than 35 with low generation probability.

TRB rearrangements were amplified by multiplex PCR with BIOMED2 TRB-A/B primers. TCRdb analysed the multiplex PCR reads with MiXCR anew, one entry per CDR3 protein. The sample has around 20,000 distinct CDR3 sequences, under 30% seen once; the top ten hold 2.5% to 3%. TRB was amplified from around 250-500 ng of blood genomic DNA. The CDR3 is 13 residues long. Trimming at V came to 3 bases and at J to 5 bases, leaving 1 base not matched to a gene. From germline, CDR1 is GTSNPN and CDR2 SVGIG (reference sequence). The table lists this clonotype with a count of one. The antigen is not known. The TCR was taken from a human donor who had recovered from COVID-19. The chain links TRBV30 to TRBJ1-6; 7 bases fit TRBD1. The specimen sequenced was blood. In nucleotides, the CDR3 is TGTGCCTGGAGGGGGACAGATAATTCACCCCTCCACTTT. This gives the protein CAWRGTDNSPLHF.